The 18 T cell receptor beta chains in this list originate from one sample, sequenced in a study of patients and donors after allogeneic stem cell transplantation. From the RT-PCR reads, TCRdb called clonotypes with MiXCR, one entry per CDR3 protein. The data hold about 160,000 distinct CDR3 sequences, with over 30% observed a single time. Specimen: blood, either unsorted or a sorted T cell fraction (not recorded which). The source is a human donor who was either an allogeneic HSCT recipient or a stem cell or donor lymphocyte infusion donor (not recorded which). It is not recorded whose cells these are; they may come from a transplant donor.

The genes are TRBV10-3 and TRBJ1-6; 8 bases are a match to TRBD1. V dropped 11 bases and J dropped 5; count of bases not matched to a gene: 5. From germline, CDR1 is ENHRY and CDR2 SYGVKD. The length of the CDR3 is 13 residues. In DNA, the CDR3 is TGTGCCCTCGGGACAGGCGATAATTCACCCCTCCACTTT. Its translation: CALGTGDNSPLHF.

This clonotype was detected only a few times. The chain joins TRBV10-3 to TRBJ1-1; D gene uncertain. The CDR3 sequence is 13 residues long. V was clipped by 6 bases and J by 3 bases, with 11 bases between them. The germline CDR1 and CDR2 sequences are ENHRY and SYGVKD. CDR3: CAISEQMDTEAFF. The CDR3 DNA follows: TGTGCCATCAGCGAACAAATGGACACTGAAGCTTTCTTT.

A few counts support this clonotype. The chain recombines TRBV4-2 with TRBJ1-2; 9 nucleotides match TRBD1. The V and J ends lost 0 bases and 4 bases, in that order; junction bases with no gene match: 6. Germline CDR1 LGHNA, CDR2 YNFKEQ. This CDR3 is built from 16 residues. This CDR3 is CASSQEVTGGGYGYTF. Written as DNA, the CDR3 is TGTGCCAGCAGCCAAGAGGTGACAGGGGGGGGCTATGGCTACACCTTC.

In this sample, this clonotype turned up a few times. The chain has TRBV20-1 and TRBJ1-1; TRBD1 might be the D (5 bases). CDR1 DFQATT and CDR2 SNEGSKA come from the germline V gene (reference sequence). The CDR3 is 13 amino acids. The germline V and J ends were trimmed by 1 base and 6 bases, with 12 bases remaining between them. The CDR3 loop reads CSARGTGRAEAFF. The DNA for the CDR3 is TGCAGTGCTAGAGGTACGGGACGCGCTGAAGCTTTCTTT.

The chain combines TRBV10-3 with TRBJ1-6; D is possibly TRBD1 (6 bases). CDR1 and CDR2 (germline): ENHRY, SYGVKD. Trimming left V 6 bases short and J 0 bases short, with 9 bases between. CDR3 length: 15 residues. CDR3 bases: TGTGCCATCAGCGGACAGAGCTCCTATAATTCACCCCTCCACTTT. Amino acids: CAISGQSSYNSPLHF.

This clonotype was seen only a few times. The chain is built from TRBV4-3 and TRBJ2-2; 7 nucleotides line up with TRBD1. This CDR3 comprises 15 residues. Germline V gene sequence: CDR1 LGHNA, CDR2 YSLEER. After removal of 0 bases from V and 8 bases from J, the junction contained 6 bases not matched to a gene. The CDR3 DNA is TGCGCCAGCAGCCAAGATGCAGGGGGTATAGGGGAGCTGTTTTTT. This translates into CASSQDAGGIGELFF.

The rearrangement joins TRBV7-4 to TRBJ1-1; unclear D gene. The CDR3 has 13 residues. V dropped 5 bases and J dropped 3 bases, with 10 bases sitting between them. Germline loops: CDR1 SGHVT, CDR2 SQSDAQ. This chain's CDR3 is CASSKRSDTEAFF. The CDR3 DNA reads TGTGCCAGCAGCAAGAGGAGCGACACTGAAGCTTTCTTT.

This clonotype was detected a few times. J is TRBJ1-1 and V is TRBV5-1; D remains unclear. This CDR3 is 13 amino acids long. The germline CDR1 and CDR2 sequences are SGHRS and YFSETQ. V shed 7 bases and J shed 5 bases, with 15 bases lying between them. The CDR3 region has the DNA TGCGCCAGCCAGCGTCAGAAAGAAACTGAAGCTTTCTTT. Amino acid sequence: CASQRQKETEAFF. Filled out from reference TRBV5-1 and TRBJ1-1, the complete variable domain reads KAGVTQTPRYLIKTRGQQVTLSCSPISGHRSVSWYQQTPGQGLQFLFEYFSETQRNKGNFPGRFSGRQFSNSRSEMNVSTLELGDSALYLCASQRQKETEAFFGQGTRLTVV.

This clonotype was seen a few times. The genes are TRBV18 and TRBJ2-3; 9 positions agree with TRBD2. The CDR3 has 16 residues. Germline V gene sequence: CDR1 KGHSH, CDR2 LQKENI. The junction had 2 bases not matched to a gene; V was cut back by 1 base and J by 0 bases. The CDR3 coding sequence is TGTGCCAGCTCACCACGTACTAGCGGGAGCACAGATACGCAGTATTTT. Residues: CASSPRTSGSTDTQYF.

This chain connects TRBV4-3 to TRBJ1-1; no clear D gene. The CDR3 covers 11 residues. CDR1 and CDR2 (germline): LGHNA, YSLEER. Between the trimmed V and J ends, which lost 0 bases and 7 bases, there was a span of 3 bases. CDR3 bases: TGCGCCAGCAGCCAAGATGGTGAAGCTTTCTTT. This gives the protein CASSQDGEAFF.

The rearrangement links TRBV12-3 or TRBV12-4 to TRBJ2-5, with unresolved D. This CDR3 contains 13 residues. Trimming left V 2 bases short and J 3 bases short, with 7 bases between. CDR3: CASSLFTKETQYF. Here the CDR3 DNA reads TGTGCCAGCAGTTTATTTACTAAAGAGACCCAGTACTTC.

This clonotype was seen only a few times. The chain links TRBV24-1 to TRBJ2-3; tentatively, D is TRBD1 (6 bases). The CDR3 sequence is 17 residues long. The germline V gene encodes CDR1 KGHDR and CDR2 SFDVKD. V lost 2 bases and J 2 bases, leaving 16 bases between the germline ends. CDR3 in DNA: TGTGCCACCAGTGATTCTCTACCGGGACATCTCACAGATACGCAGTATTTT. Encoded protein: CATSDSLPGHLTDTQYF.

The rearrangement uses TRBV4-3 and TRBJ1-6; 10 nucleotides agree with TRBD1. Germline V lookup: CDR1 LGHNA, CDR2 YSLEER. The CDR3 loop spans 14 amino acids. V was pared by 4 bases and J by 10 bases, with 4 bases of the junction left unmatched. The CDR3 region is CASSPRTGGSPLHF. CDR3 DNA: TGCGCCAGCAGCCCGAGGACAGGGGGATCACCCCTCCACTTT.

The chain employs TRBV4-3 and TRBJ1-2; D possibly corresponds to TRBD1 (5 bases). Between the trimmed V and J ends, which lost 3 bases and 8 bases, there was a span of 13 bases. CDR1 and CDR2 (germline): LGHNA, YSLEER. This CDR3 is built from 13 residues. The CDR3 region has the DNA TGCGCCAGCAGCCACAACAGGCTCCGGGGCTACACCTTC. Its protein product is CASSHNRLRGYTF.

This clonotype appeared a few times. The chain employs TRBV3-1 and TRBJ1-6, with a weak D call TRBD1 (5 bases). CDR3 size: 13 residues. Germline values: CDR1 LGHDT, CDR2 YNNKEL (reference sequence). Trimming removed 4 bases at V and 6 bases at J, with 7 bases between. The CDR3, as DNA: TGTGCCAGCAGCCGGGACGCTAATTCACCCCTCCACTTT. This translates into CASSRDANSPLHF.

The chain carries TRBV7-2 and TRBJ2-2, with 7 positions matching TRBD1. After removal of 4 bases from V and 0 bases from J, the junction contained 2 bases not matched to a gene. The germline CDR1 and CDR2 sequences are SGHTA and FQGNSA. This CDR3 contains 15 residues. The CDR3 here is CASSWTGSNTGELFF. The CDR3 DNA is TGTGCCAGCAGCTGGACAGGATCGAACACCGGGGAGCTGTTTTTT.

The chain links TRBV12-3 or TRBV12-4 to TRBJ1-1; D unclear. V was pared by 10 bases and J by 0 bases, with 9 bases between. CDR3 length equals 12 residues. This CDR3 is CAIVGMNTEAFF. CDR3 nucleotides: TGTGCCATCGTGGGGATGAACACTGAAGCTTTCTTT.

CDR3 region: CASSLYGGAGDQPQHF. The CDR3 bases are TGTGCCAGCAGCTTATATGGTGGGGCAGGGGACCAGCCCCAGCATTTT. V is TRBV7-8 and J is TRBJ1-5; weak D call: TRBD1 (6 bases). The CDR3 covers 16 residues. The V and J ends lost 2 bases and 7 bases respectively, with 18 bases between them. Germline-derived CDR1 and CDR2 are SGHVS and FQNEAQ.